Included here is one T cell receptor (beta chain) sequence, with context. This clonotype was picked up many times. Its antigen has not been determined. Base qualities were left out, and no much larger clone turns up one base away. The germline V gene specifies SGHRS as CDR1 and YFSETQ as CDR2. From the cysteine through the phenylalanine, the CDR3 covers 15 amino acids. Only the CDR3 part of the read is kept: 45 bases, read in frame from the first base. Germline trimming amounts to 0 bases on V and 4 bases on J, with 4 as the count of junction bases outside the gene matches. This specimen comes from a study of T cells after yellow fever vaccination (dated by TCRdb to about 2019). The study in broad terms: The SMART-Seq v4 Ultra Low Input RNA kit was used to prepare libraries from fractions with low cell numbers. Bulk TCR alpha and beta repertoires were sequenced longitudinally to track T-cell clones before and after primary and booster YFV17D yellow fever vaccination. Two healthy male donors, one aged 18 to 30 and one aged 30 to 40 years, made up the cohort. Blood was collected at multiple timepoints before and after primary and secondary immunization, and bulk PBMC replicates and cell subsets were isolated.

Read against the paper, the sample's treatment or condition label means: live attenuated yellow fever vaccine strain. PBMCs were isolated from peripheral blood using a standard Ficoll-Paque protocol. CD4 and CD8 T-cell fractions were isolated with Dynabeads CD4 and CD8 positive selection kits. TriZol was used to extract RNA from bulk PBMCs, from CD4 and CD8 fractions, and from dextramer-positive and dextramer-negative fractions. TCR cDNA was synthesized by 5'RACE template switching, which introduced a universal primer site and unique molecular identifiers. Priming for cDNA synthesis came from both the TCR alpha and TCR beta constant segments. Libraries were amplified in two PCR steps, with sample barcodes and sequencing adapters added in the second step. Sequencing of the libraries was done on either Illumina HiSeq 2500 (2x100 bp) or NovaSeq (2x150 bp). The authors' pipeline ran thus. MIGEC handled demultiplexing of reads and collapsing into UMI consensus sequences, while MiXCR performed V(D)J alignment. Vaccine-responding clonotypes were defined with edgeR using replicate PBMC samples, requiring FDR below 0.01 and a log2 fold change above 5 up to day 15. Bulk clonotypes were assigned CD4 or CD8 identity according to which sequenced CD4 or CD8 repertoire held them at higher abundance. Clones were called with MiXCR by TCRdb after fastp trimmed the public reads at Q25, and only in-frame beta chains were retained. Entries that share a CDR3 protein sequence are merged under the most common genes and DNA. For this entry, the V and J calls and clone size follow TCRdb and not the study's own pipeline. This sample gives roughly 150,000 distinct CDR3 sequences in total; about 6.2% of them show up just once. The top ten clones comprise about 0.61% of the sample.

What the study reported, not specific to this receptor: Most clones expanded after primary vaccination (approximately 95% of CD4 and roughly 91% of CD8) were re-detected after the booster, suggesting that broad memory maintenance occurred. Because only a couple of donors were included in the study, the extent to which the findings can be generalized is limited. The secondary T-cell response was weaker than the primary response but faster, peaking on day 5 instead of day 15. Because abundant contaminating clonotypes from the bulk population could be contained in FACS-sorted repertoires, computational filtering was required. A small fraction of clonotypes showed up in both the CD4 and CD8 compartments, probably as a result of convergent recombination.

Recombination joined TRBV5-1 with TRBJ2-1, and TRBD2 aligns with 7 junction nucleotides. The sequence was obtained from a man aged 25-45 years who received the YFV17D yellow fever vaccine. This specimen consisted of CD4+ T cells sorted from PBMCs, obtained 10 days after the yellow fever booster vaccination. The DNA is as follows: TGCGCCAGCAGCTTGGAACTAGCGAAGTACAATGAGCAGTTCTTC. The translation is CASSLELAKYNEQFF.